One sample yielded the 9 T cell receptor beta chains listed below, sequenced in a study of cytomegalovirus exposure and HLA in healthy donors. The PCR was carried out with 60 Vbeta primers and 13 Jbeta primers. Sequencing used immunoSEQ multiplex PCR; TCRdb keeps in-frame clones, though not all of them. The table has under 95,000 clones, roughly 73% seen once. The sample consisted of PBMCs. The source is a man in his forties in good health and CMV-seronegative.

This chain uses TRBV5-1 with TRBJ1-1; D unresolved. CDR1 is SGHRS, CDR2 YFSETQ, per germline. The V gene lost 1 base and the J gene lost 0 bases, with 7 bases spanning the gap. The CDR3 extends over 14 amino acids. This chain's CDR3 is CASSLSQMNTEAFF. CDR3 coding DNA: TGCGCCAGCAGCTTGTCCCAAATGAACACTGAAGCTTTCTTT.

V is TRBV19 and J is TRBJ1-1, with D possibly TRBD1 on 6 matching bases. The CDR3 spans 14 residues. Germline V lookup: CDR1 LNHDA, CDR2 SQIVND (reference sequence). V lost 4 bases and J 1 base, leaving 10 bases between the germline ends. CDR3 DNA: TGTGCCAGTAGTAACAGGGAACCGAACACTGAAGCTTTCTTT. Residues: CASSNREPNTEAFF. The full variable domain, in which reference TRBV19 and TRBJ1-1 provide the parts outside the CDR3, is DGGITQSPKYLFRKEGQNVTLSCEQNLNHDAMYWYRQDPGQGLRLIYYSQIVNDFQKGDIAEGYSVSREKKESFPLTVTSAQKNPTAFYLCASSNREPNTEAFFGQGTRLTVV.

Written as DNA, the CDR3 is TGCGCCAGCAGCCAAGATAGGGGACAGGGTTCCGCCACAGATACGCAGTATTTT. It yields the protein CASSQDRGQGSATDTQYF. The chain couples TRBV4-1 to TRBJ2-3; 9 nucleotides line up with TRBD1. This CDR3 is 18 amino acids long. V shed 0 bases, J shed 2 bases, and the junction held 9 bases outside the gene matches. Looked up from germline, CDR1 is MGHRA and CDR2 is YSYEKL.

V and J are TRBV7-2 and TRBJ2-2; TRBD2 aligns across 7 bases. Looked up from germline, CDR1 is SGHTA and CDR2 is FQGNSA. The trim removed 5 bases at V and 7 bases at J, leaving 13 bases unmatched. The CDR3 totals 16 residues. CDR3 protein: CASSHYPLQRGGELFF. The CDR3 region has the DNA TGTGCCAGCAGCCACTACCCCCTCCAGCGGGGCGGGGAGCTGTTTTTT. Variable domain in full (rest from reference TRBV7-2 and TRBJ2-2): GAGVSQSPSNKVTEKGKDVELRCDPISGHTALYWYRQSLGQGLEFLIYFQGNSAPDKSGLPSDRFSAERTGGSVSTLTIQRTQQEDSAVYLCASSHYPLQRGGELFFGEGSRLTVL.

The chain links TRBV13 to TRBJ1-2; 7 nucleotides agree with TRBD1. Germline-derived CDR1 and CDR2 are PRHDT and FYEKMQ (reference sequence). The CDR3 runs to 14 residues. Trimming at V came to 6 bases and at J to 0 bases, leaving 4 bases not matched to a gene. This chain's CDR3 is CASRVTGPNYGYTF. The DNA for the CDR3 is TGTGCCAGCAGGGTGACAGGGCCTAACTATGGCTACACCTTC.

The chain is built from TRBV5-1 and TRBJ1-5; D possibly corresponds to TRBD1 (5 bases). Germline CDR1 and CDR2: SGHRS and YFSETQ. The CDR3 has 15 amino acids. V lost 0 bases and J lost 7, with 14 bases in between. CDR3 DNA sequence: TGCGCCAGCAGCTTGGGGACATCGGAGACCCAGCCCCAGCATTTT. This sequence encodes CASSLGTSETQPQHF.

The CDR3 region is CASSPWGTSGGAQVQYF. CDR3 DNA sequence: TGCGCCAGCAGCCCCTGGGGGACTAGCGGGGGGGCCCAGGTGCAGTATTTT. V is TRBV5-1 and J is TRBJ2-3; TRBD2 agrees at 16 bases. Germline CDR1 and CDR2: SGHRS and YFSETQ. The J segment lost 11 bases and the V segment lost 4 bases, leaving 13 bases of the junction unmatched. This CDR3 has 17 residues.

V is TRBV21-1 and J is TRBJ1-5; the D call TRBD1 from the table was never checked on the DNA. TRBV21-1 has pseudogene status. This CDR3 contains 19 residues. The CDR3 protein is CASSKERPGQGGINQPQHF. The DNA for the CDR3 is TGTGCCAGCAGCAAAGAGAGACCGGGACAGGGTGGAATCAATCAGCCCCAGCATTTT.

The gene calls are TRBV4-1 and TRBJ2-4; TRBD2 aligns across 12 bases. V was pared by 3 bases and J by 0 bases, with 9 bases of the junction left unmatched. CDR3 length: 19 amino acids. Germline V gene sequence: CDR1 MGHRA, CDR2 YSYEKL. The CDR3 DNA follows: TGCGCCAGCAGCCACCCACTAGCGGGGGGATGGATAGCCAAAAACATTCAGTACTTC. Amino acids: CASSHPLAGGWIAKNIQYF.